Included here is one T cell receptor beta chain sequence, with context. Its target is unknown. V lost 4 bases and J lost 4, with 10 bases in between. This CDR3 is built from 13 residues. Germline CDR1 is MDHEN and CDR2 is SYDVKM. After isolation, RNA underwent reverse transcription to generate cDNA as the sequencing template. The method was immunoSEQ multiplex PCR; TCRdb's version includes in-frame clones alone and lacks a portion of them. The data hold roughly 150,000 clones, with 50% to 60% observed a single time. The source of the sample is a study of CD8+ T cells in alopecia areata. Study outcomes and limitations: Among patients, TCR sharing was less clear than in mice, a difference possibly due in part to HLA diversity in the patient population. Higher clonality was seen in lesional scalp than in normal scalp, especially in alopecia totalis/universalis.

The sequence was collected from a human donor in good health. The chain joins TRBV28 to TRBJ1-2; D not certain. Sequencing was carried out using CD4+ T cells sorted from blood. The CDR3, as DNA: TGTGCCAGCAGTTCCCGGACTGCCTATGGCTACACCTTC. Translation: CASSSRTAYGYTF.